This T cell receptor (beta chain) is drawn from a study of cytomegalovirus exposure and HLA in healthy donors. Notes on this clone: Its antigen is currently unknown. The sample holds other DNA sequences that translate to the same CDR3.

The PCR employed 60 Vbeta primers together with 13 Jbeta primers. TCRdb's copy holds only in-frame clones and misses some; the assay was immunoSEQ multiplex PCR. The sample lists some 150,000 clones; about three quarters were seen once. Regarding the study as a whole: Most of the TCR beta V segments (in an earlier analysis) were productive either about 87% or about 30% of the time.

V lost 5 bases to trimming and J lost 6 bases; unmatched junction nucleotides: 7. Germline V gene lookup returns CDR1 MNHEY and CDR2 SMNVEV (reference sequence). The CDR3 consists of 14 residues. This receptor was taken from a man aged 40-55 years in good health and CMV-seropositive. The chain uses TRBV27 and TRBJ2-7; 10 bases match TRBD2. The material sequenced was PBMCs. CDR3 region: CASSAASGSLEQYF. CDR3 nucleotides: TGTGCCAGCAGTGCCGCTAGCGGGAGCCTCGAGCAGTACTTC.